This record looks at one T cell receptor (beta chain) sequence and its context. There are 14 residues in the CDR3. Germline CDR1 KGHDR, CDR2 SFDVKD. V lost 5 bases, J lost 2 bases, and 12 bases lay in between. The data derive from a study of response to subunit inactivated influenza vaccine. TCRdb recomputed calls from the RT-PCR reads with MiXCR, one row per CDR3 protein. The sample includes about 540,000 distinct CDR3 sequences, under 30% seen only once; the top ten take 2.5% to 3%. This sample was shared with a second study, whose subject was T cells expressing NK-cell markers. From that report: TCR beta cDNA was generated via 5'RACE template switching incorporating UMIs.

Sequences were derived from CD4+ T cells sorted from PBMCs, sampled about 11 days after vaccination. This sequence joins TRBV24-1 and TRBJ2-7; tentatively, D is TRBD2 (5 bases). The receptor's source is a man in his fifties who received an inactivated influenza vaccine. CDR3 protein: CATSGEGEAYEQYF. The CDR3 nucleotides read TGTGCCACCAGTGGCGAGGGAGAGGCCTACGAGCAGTACTTC.